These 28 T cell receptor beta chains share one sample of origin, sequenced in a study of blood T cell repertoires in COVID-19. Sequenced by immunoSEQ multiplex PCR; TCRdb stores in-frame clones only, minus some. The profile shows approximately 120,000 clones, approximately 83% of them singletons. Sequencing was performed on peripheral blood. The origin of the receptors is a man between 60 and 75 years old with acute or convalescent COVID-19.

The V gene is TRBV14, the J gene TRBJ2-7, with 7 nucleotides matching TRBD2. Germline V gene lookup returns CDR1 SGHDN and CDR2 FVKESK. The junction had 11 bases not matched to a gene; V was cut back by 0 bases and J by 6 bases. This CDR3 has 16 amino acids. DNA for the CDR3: TGTGCCAGCAGCCAAGATACTAAGAGGACTAGGTGCGAGCAGTACTTC. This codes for CASSQDTKRTRCEQYF.

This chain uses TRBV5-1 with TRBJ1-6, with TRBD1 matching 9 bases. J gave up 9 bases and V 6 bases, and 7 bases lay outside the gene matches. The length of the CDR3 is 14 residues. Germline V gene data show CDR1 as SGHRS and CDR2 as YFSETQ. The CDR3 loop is CASTAGQGGSPLHF. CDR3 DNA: TGCGCCAGCACCGCGGGACAGGGCGGTTCACCCCTCCACTTT.

CDR3 in DNA: TGTGCCTGGAGGGTACAAGGGGGGGGCACAGATACGCAGTATTTT. This encodes CAWRVQGGGTDTQYF. This chain joins TRBV30 and TRBJ2-3; D is perhaps TRBD2 (7 bases). Germline values: CDR1 GTSNPN, CDR2 SVGIG (reference sequence). This CDR3 is 15 amino acids long. The germline V and J ends were trimmed by 3 bases and 1 base, with 14 bases remaining between them.

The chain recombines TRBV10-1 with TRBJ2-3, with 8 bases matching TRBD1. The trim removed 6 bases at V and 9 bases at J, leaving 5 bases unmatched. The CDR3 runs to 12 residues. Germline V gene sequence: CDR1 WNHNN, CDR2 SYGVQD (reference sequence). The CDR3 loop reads CASSQDRGTQYF. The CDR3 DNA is TGCGCCAGCAGCCAAGACAGGGGCACGCAGTATTTT.

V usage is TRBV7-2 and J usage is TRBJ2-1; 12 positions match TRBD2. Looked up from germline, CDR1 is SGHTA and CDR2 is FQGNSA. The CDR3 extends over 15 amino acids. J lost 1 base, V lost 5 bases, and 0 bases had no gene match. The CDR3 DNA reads TGTGCCAGCAGCACTAGCGGGGGGTCCTACAATGAGCAGTTCTTC. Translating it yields CASSTSGGSYNEQFF.

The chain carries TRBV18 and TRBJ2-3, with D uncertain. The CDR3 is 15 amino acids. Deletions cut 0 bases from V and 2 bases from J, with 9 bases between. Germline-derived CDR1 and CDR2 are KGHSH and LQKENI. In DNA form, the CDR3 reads TGTGCCAGCTCACCACCGCGAGAGGCCACAGATACGCAGTATTTT. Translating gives CASSPPREATDTQYF.

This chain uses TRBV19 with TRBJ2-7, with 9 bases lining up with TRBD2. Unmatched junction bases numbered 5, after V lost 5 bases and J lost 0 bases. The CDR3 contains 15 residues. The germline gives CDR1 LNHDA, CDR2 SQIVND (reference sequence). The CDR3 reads CASSPAGGSSYEQYF. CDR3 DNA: TGTGCCAGTAGTCCCGCGGGGGGGAGCTCCTACGAGCAGTACTTC.

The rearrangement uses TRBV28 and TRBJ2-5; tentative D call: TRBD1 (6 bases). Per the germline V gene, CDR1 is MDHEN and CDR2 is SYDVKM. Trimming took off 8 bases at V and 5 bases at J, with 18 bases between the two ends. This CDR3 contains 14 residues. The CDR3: CASHPGQLRETQYF. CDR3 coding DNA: TGTGCCAGCCATCCCGGACAGCTCCGGGAGACCCAGTACTTC.

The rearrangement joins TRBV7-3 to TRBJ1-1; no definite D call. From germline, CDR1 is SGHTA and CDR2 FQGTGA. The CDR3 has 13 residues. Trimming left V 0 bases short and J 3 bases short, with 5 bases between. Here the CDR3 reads CASSLTTDTEAFF. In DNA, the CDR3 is TGTGCCAGCAGCTTAACCACGGACACTGAAGCTTTCTTT.

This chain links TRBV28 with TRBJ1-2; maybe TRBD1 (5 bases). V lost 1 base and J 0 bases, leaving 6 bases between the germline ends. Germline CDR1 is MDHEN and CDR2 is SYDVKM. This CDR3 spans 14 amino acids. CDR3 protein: CASSLFRANYGYTF. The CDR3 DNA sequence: TGTGCCAGCAGTTTATTCAGGGCTAACTATGGCTACACCTTC.

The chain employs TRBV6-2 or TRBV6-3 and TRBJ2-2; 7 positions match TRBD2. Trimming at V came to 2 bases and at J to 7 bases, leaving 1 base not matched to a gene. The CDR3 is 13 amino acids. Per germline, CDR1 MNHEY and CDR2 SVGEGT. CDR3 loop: CASSYGGGGELFF. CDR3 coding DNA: TGTGCCAGCAGTTACGGGGGGGGCGGGGAGCTGTTTTTT.

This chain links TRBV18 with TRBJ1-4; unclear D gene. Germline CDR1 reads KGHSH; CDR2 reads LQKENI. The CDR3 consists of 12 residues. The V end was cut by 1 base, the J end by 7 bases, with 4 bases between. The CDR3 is CASSPQAEKLFF. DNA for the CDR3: TGTGCCAGCTCACCACAAGCTGAAAAACTGTTTTTT.

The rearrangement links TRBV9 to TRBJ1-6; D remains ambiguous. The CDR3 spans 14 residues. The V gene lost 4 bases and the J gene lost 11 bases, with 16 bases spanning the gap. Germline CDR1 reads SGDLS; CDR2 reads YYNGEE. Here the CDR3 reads CASSPRPSETPLHF. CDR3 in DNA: TGTGCCAGCAGCCCTCGCCCCTCGGAGACACCCCTCCACTTT.

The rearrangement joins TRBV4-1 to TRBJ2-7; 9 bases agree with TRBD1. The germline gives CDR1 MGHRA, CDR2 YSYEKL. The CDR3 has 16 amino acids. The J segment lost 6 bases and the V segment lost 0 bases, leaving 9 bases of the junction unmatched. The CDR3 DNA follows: TGCGCCAGCAGCCAAGATGCGCGGGACAGGGACTTCGAGCAGTACTTC. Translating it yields CASSQDARDRDFEQYF.

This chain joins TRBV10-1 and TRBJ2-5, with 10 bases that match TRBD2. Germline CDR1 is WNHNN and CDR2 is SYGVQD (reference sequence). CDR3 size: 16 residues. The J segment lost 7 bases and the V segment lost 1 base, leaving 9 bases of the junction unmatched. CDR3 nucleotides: TGCGCCAGCAGTGAGTTTACTAGCGGGGCTTCTTCGACCCAGTACTTC. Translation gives CASSEFTSGASSTQYF.

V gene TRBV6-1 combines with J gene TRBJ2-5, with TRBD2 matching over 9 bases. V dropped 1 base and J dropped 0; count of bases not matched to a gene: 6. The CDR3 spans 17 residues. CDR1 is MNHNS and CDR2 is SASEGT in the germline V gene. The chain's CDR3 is CASSEGLAGLYQETQYF. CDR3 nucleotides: TGTGCCAGCAGTGAAGGCCTAGCGGGACTTTACCAAGAGACCCAGTACTTC.

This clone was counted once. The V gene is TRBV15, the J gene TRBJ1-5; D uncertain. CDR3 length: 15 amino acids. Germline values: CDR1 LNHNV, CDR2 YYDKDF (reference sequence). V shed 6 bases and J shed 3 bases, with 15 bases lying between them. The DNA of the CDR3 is TGTGCCACCAGAAAAAACAGACCGAACAATCAGCCCCAGCATTTT. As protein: CATRKNRPNNQPQHF.

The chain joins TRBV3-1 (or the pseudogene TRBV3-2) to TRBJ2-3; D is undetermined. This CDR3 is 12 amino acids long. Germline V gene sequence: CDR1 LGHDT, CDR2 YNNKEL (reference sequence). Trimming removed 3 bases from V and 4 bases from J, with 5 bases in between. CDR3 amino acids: CASSHQADTQYF. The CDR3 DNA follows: TGTGCCAGCAGCCACCAGGCAGATACGCAGTATTTT.

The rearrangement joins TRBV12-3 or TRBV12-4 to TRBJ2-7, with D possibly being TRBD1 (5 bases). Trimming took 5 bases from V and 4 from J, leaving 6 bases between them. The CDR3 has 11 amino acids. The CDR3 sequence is CASSTGYEQYF. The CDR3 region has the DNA TGTGCCAGCAGTACAGGTTACGAGCAGTACTTC.

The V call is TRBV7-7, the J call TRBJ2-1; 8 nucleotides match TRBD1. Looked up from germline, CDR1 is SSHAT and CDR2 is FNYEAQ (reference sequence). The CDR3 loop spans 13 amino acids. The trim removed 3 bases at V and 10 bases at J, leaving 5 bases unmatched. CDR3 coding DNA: TGTGCCAGCAGCTTGGACAGGGTCGGGGAGCAGTTCTTC. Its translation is CASSLDRVGEQFF.

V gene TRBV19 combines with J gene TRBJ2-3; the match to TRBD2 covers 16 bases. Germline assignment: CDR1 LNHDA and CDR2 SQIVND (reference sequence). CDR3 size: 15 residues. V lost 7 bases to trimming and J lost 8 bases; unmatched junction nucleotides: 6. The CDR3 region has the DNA TGTGCCAGTACCCCGGGACTAGCGGGAGGGCCTACGCAGTATTTT. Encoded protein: CASTPGLAGGPTQYF.

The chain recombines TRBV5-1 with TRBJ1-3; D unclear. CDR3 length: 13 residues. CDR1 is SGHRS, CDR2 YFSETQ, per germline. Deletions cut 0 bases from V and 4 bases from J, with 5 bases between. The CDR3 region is CASSLAQGNTIYF. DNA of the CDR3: TGCGCCAGCAGCTTGGCCCAGGGAAACACCATATATTTT.

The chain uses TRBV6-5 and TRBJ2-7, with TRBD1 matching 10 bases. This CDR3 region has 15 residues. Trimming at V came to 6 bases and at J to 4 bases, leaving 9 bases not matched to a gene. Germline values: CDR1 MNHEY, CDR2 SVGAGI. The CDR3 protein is CASSRQGALGYEQYF. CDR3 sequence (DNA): TGTGCCAGCAGCCGACAGGGGGCTTTAGGGTACGAGCAGTACTTC.

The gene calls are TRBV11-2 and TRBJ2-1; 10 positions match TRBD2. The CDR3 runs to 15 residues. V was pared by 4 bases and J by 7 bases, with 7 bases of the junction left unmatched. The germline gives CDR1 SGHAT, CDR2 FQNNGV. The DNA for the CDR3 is TGTGCCAGCAGCTCCCTAGCGGGAGTGGGTAATGAGCAGTTCTTC. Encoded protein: CASSSLAGVGNEQFF. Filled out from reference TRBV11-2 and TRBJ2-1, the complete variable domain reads EAGVAQSPRYKIIEKRQSVAFWCNPISGHATLYWYQQILGQGPKLLIQFQNNGVVDDSQLPKDRFSAERLKGVDSTLKIQPAKLEDSAVYLCASSSLAGVGNEQFFGPGTRLTVL.

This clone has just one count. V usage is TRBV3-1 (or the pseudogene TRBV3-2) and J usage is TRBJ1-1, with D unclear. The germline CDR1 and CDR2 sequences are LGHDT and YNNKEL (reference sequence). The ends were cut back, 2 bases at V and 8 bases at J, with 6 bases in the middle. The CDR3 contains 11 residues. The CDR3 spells CASSQNREAFF. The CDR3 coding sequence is TGTGCCAGCAGCCAAAATCGGGAAGCTTTCTTT.

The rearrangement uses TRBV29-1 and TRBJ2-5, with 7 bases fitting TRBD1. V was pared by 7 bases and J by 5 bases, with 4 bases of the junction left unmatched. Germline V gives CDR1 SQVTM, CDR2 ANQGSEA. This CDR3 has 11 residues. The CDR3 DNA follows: TGCAGCGACAGGACAGGCGAGACCCAGTACTTC. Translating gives CSDRTGETQYF.

The CDR3 here is CASSPAGTDTQYF. The DNA of the CDR3 is TGTGCCAGCAGCCCCGCGGGGACAGATACGCAGTATTTT. The V and J genes are TRBV7-9 and TRBJ2-3; weak D call: TRBD2 (6 bases). Trimming took off 5 bases at V and 3 bases at J, with 9 bases between the two ends. This CDR3 contains 13 residues. Germline lookup yields CDR1 SEHNR and CDR2 FQNEAQ (reference sequence).

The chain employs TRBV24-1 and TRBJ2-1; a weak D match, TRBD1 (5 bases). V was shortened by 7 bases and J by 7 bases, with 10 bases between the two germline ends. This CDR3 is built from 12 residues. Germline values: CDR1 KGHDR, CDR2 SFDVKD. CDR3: CATRGAGNEQFF. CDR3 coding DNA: TGTGCCACCAGGGGCGCAGGGAATGAGCAGTTCTTC.